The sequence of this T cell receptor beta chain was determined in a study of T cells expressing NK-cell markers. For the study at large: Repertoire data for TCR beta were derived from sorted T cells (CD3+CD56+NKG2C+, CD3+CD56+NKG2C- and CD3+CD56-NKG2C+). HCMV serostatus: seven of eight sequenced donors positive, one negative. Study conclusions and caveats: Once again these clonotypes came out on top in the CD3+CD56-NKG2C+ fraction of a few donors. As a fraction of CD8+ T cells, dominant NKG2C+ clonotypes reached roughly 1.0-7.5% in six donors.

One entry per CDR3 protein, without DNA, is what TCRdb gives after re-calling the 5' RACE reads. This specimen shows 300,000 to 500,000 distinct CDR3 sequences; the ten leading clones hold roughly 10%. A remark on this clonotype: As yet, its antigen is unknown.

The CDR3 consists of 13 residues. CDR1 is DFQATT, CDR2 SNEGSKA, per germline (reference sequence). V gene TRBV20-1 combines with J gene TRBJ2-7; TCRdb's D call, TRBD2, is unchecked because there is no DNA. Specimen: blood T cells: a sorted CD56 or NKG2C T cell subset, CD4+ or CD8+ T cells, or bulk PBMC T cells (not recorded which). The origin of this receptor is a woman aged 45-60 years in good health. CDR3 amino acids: CSARTSGDSGQYF.